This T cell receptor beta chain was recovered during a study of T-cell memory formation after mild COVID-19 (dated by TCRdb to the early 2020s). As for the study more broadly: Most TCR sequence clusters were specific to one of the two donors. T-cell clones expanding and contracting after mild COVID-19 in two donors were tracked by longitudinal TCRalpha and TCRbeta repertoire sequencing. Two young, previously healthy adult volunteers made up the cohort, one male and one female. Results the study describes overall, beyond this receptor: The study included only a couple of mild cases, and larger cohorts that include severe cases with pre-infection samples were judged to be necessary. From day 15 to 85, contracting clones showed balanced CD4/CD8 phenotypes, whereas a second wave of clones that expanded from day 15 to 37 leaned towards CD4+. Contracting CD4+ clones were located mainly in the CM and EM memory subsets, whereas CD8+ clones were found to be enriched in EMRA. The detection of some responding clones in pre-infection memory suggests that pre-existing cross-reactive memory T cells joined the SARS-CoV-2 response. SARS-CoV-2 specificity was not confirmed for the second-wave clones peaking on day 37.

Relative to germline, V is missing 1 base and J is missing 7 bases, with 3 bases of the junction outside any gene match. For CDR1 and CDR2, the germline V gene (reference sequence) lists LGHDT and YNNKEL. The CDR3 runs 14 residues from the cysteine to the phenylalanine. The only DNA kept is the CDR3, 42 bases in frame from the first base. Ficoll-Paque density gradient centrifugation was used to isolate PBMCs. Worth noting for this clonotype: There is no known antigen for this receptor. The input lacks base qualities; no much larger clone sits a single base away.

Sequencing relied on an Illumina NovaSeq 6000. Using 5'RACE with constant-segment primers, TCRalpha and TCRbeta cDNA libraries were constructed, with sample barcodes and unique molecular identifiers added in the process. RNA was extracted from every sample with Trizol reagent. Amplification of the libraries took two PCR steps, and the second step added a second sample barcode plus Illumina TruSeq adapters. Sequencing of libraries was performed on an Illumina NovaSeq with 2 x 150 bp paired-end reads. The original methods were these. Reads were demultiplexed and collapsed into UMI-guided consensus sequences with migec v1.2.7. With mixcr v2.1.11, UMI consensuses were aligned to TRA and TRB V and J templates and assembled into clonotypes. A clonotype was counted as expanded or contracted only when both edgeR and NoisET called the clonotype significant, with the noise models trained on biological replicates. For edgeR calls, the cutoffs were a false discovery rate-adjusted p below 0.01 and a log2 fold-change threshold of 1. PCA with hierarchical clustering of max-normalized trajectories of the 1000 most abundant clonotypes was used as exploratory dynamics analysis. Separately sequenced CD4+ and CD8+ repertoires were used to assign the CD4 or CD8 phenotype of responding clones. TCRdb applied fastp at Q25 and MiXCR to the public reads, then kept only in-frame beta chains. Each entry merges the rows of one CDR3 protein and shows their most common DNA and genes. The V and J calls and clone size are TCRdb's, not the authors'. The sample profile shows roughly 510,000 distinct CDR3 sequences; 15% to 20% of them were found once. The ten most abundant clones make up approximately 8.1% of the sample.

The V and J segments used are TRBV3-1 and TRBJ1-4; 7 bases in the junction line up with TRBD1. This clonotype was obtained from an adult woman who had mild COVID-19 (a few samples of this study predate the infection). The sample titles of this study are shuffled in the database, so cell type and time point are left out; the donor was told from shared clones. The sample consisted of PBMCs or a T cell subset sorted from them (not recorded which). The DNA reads TGTGCCAGCAGCCAAGTGCAGGGGGGTGAAAAACTGTTTTTT. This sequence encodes CASSQVQGGEKLFF.